This TCR beta chain emerged from a study of blood T cells in healthy people across ages. The study, taken as a whole, reports: Older individuals had lower TCR beta diversity per million T cells (the decline was roughly linear).

The second PCR ran roughly 6 to 11 cycles with a sample-barcoded 5' primer and J-beta primers. TCRdb ran MiXCR on the 5' RACE reads and lists one entry per CDR3 protein. The data show about 840,000 distinct CDR3 sequences, with just under 30% seen just once and 10% to 13% held by the top ten. Trimming removed 0 bases from V and 0 bases from J; junction bases left unmatched: 8. This CDR3 is built from 18 residues. This clonotype was detected many times. Antigen: not known. These data were also filed under a second study, of T cells of mothers and their children. According to that study: Sample barcodes plus 2-4 random nucleotides came from the M1S primer. Overlap ran slightly, non-significantly higher for related than unrelated mother-child pairs.

V usage is TRBV12-3 or TRBV12-4 and J usage is TRBJ1-5; 7 positions match TRBD1. The sequence was collected from a woman in her 40s in good health. The sample consisted of blood. CDR3 region: CASSLAPTGTYSNQPQHF. CDR3 in DNA: TGTGCCAGCAGTTTAGCCCCGACAGGGACGTATAGCAATCAGCCCCAGCATTTT.